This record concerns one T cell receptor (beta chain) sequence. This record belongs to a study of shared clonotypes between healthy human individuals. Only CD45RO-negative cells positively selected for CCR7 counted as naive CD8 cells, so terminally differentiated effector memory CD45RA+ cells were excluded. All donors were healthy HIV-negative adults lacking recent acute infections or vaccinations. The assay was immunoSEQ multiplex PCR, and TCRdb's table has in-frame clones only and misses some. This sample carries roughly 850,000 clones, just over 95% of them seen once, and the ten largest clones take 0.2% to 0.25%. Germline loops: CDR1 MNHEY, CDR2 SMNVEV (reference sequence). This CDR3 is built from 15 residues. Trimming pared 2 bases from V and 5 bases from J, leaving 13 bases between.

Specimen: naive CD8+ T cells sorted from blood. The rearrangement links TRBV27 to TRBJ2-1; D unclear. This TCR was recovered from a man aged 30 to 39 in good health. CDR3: CASSLKYGSNNEQFF. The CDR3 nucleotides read TGTGCCAGCAGTTTAAAGTATGGTTCAAACAATGAGCAGTTCTTC.